The T cell receptor beta chain described here comes from a study of blood T cells in healthy people across ages. Primers used in a second PCR of roughly 7 to 12 cycles were a sample-barcoded 5' primer and a J-beta primer mix. TCRdb processed the 5' RACE reads anew with MiXCR; each CDR3 protein has one entry. Of fewer than 1,200,000 distinct CDR3 sequences in the sample, 20% to 25% were seen once. Peripheral blood samples of roughly 9.9 milliliters were drawn from each donor. CDR3 length equals 13 residues. The V end was cut by 7 bases, the J end by 4 bases, with 13 bases between. Per the germline V gene, CDR1 is SNHLY and CDR2 is FYNNEI. This sample was also put to use in a study of T cells of mothers and their children. That work states: Normalized overlap was always slightly, never significantly, higher in related than unrelated mother-child pairs.

Sequencing was carried out using blood. The sequence derives from a girl aged 2-10 years in good health. V and J are TRBV2 and TRBJ2-5, with D tentatively TRBD1 (5 bases). The CDR3 DNA reads as TGTGCCAGCACTGAGGCAGGGATAGAGACCCAGTACTTC. Protein: CASTEAGIETQYF.